Listed below are T cell receptor beta chains from one sample, sequenced in a study of blood T cell repertoires in COVID-19. Generated by immunoSEQ multiplex PCR, the TCRdb table keeps only in-frame clones and is missing some. Altogether about 190,000 clones are present, less than 90% being singletons, with the ten largest covering around 1.1%. Sequences were obtained from peripheral blood. The receptors were sampled from a man aged 30-40 years with acute or convalescent COVID-19. Both conserved end residues are part of each CDR3. The D gene is left open where the match is weak. Rows may omit the clone size; those that give it use once, few, many or a size class.

V	J	size	D	DNA	CDR3
TRBV4-2	TRBJ2-5	few	-	TGTGCCAGCAGCCAAGAGGGGGCAGTATCAGGAGAGACCCAGTACTTC	CASSQEGAVSGETQYF
TRBV27	TRBJ1-2	-	TRBD1	TGTGCCAGCAGTCCGATGGGGGCGCTCAGGGGGGGCTACACCTTC	CASSPMGALRGGYTF
TRBV6-6	TRBJ1-6	-	-	TGTGCCAGCAGACAGGAGCAGGGTAATTCACCCCTCCACTTT	CASRQEQGNSPLHF
TRBV28	TRBJ2-6	few	-	TGTGCCACTCACAGGAGCTCTGGGGCCAACGTCCTGACTTTC	CATHRSSGANVLTF
TRBV7-8	TRBJ2-5	-	-	TGTGCCAGCAGCTTAGAGTTAGCGGAAACCCAAGAGACCCAGTACTTC	CASSLELAETQETQYF
TRBV5-5	TRBJ2-2	-	TRBD2	TGTGCCAGCAGCAGCCTTACGGGAGGGAGTGGCGGGGAGCTGTTTTTT	CASSSLTGGSGGELFF
TRBV30	TRBJ1-5	-	-	TGTGCCTGGAATATCCAGGGTCCCAATCAGCCCCAGCATTTT	CAWNIQGPNQPQHF
TRBV10-3	TRBJ2-7	-	TRBD1	TGTGCCATCAGTGTAGAGACAGGGACCGAGCAGTACTTC	CAISVETGTEQYF
TRBV27	TRBJ2-1	-	-	TGTGCCAGCAGAGGACTAAGCGGAAGCTCCTACAATGAGCAGTTCTTC	CASRGLSGSSYNEQFF
TRBV4-1	TRBJ1-2	-	-	TGCGCCAGCAGCCAAGATCCCGCACTGAACTATGGCTACACCTTC	CASSQDPALNYGYTF
TRBV27	TRBJ2-7	-	-	TGTGCCAGCAGTTTAAGCCCCCGGGGTACCCTGAGCTCCTACGAGCAGTACTTC	CASSLSPRGTLSSYEQYF
TRBV11-1	TRBJ1-2	-	-	TGTGCCAGCAGCCCCGACAGTAACTATGGCTACACCTTC	CASSPDSNYGYTF
TRBV5-1	TRBJ2-5	-	TRBD1	TGCGCCAGCAGCTTGTTGGGACAGGGTTTGGAGACCCAGTACTTC	CASSLLGQGLETQYF
TRBV5-6	TRBJ1-2	-	TRBD1	TGTGCCAGCAGCCGGGACAGGGGCCCGGCGGGCTACACCTTC	CASSRDRGPAGYTF
TRBV4-2	TRBJ1-4	-	TRBD1	TGTGCCAGCAGCCATGCCGGGACAGGAGGGGGGAGGGGTGAAAAACTGTTTTTT	CASSHAGTGGGRGEKLFF
TRBV5-6	TRBJ1-4	once	-	TGTGCCAGCAGCGCACGCGCGTCAGGGACAACTAATGAAAAACTGTTTTTT	CASSARASGTTNEKLFF
TRBV7-2	TRBJ1-6	-	-	TGTGCCAGCAGCTTACAGTCCAGGACAGATAATTCACCCCTCCACTTT	CASSLQSRTDNSPLHF
TRBV28	TRBJ1-1	-	-	TGTGCCAGCAGTTCATTTACAGAAAAAGCTTTCTTT	CASSSFTEKAFF
TRBV28	TRBJ1-4	-	TRBD1	TGTGCCAGCAGTAAACGGACAGGGAAGAATGAAAAACTGTTTTTT	CASSKRTGKNEKLFF
TRBV12-3/TRBV12-4	TRBJ1-2	-	-	TGTGCCAGCAGTTTAGTGCAGGACTATGGCTACACCTTC	CASSLVQDYGYTF
TRBV5-1	TRBJ2-7	-	TRBD2	TGCGCCAGCAGCGAAACCCTTCCGGGACTAGCTACAGTCGCAGACGAGCAGTACTTC	CASSETLPGLATVADEQYF
TRBV24-1	TRBJ2-3	-	-	TGTGCCACCAGTGATACGAAAGACAGAACAGATACGCAGTATTTT	CATSDTKDRTDTQYF
TRBV12-3/TRBV12-4	TRBJ1-2	-	TRBD1	TGTGCCAGCAGGAAGGGGGCTCATGGCTACACCTTC	CASRKGAHGYTF
TRBV11-2	TRBJ1-3	-	-	TGTGCCAGCAGCTTAGACCGACAAACTGTTGGAAACACCATATATTTT	CASSLDRQTVGNTIYF
TRBV28	TRBJ1-2	-	-	TGTGCCAGCAGGACTAACCGGGATCTTACTTACGGCTACACCTTC	CASRTNRDLTYGYTF
TRBV4-1	TRBJ2-7	-	-	TGCGCCAGCAGCCACAACCCCCGGCGGCTCCTGGCCCCCTACGAGCAGTACTTC	CASSHNPRRLLAPYEQYF
TRBV18	TRBJ1-5	-	-	TGTGCCAGCTCACTAACTCCGACTGGTAGCAATCAGCCCCAGCATTTT	CASSLTPTGSNQPQHF
TRBV5-1	TRBJ2-7	-	-	TGCGCCAGCAGCTTTAGTTGGGGGCAAACAAGGGTCGAGCAGTACTTC	CASSFSWGQTRVEQYF
TRBV6-4	TRBJ2-3	-	-	TGTGCCAGCAGGGCCCTACCGCGGCCCACAGATACGCAGTATTTT	CASRALPRPTDTQYF
TRBV7-8	TRBJ2-1	once	TRBD2	TGTGCCAGCAGCTTGACTAGCGGGAGTTTCGATGAGCAGTTCTTC	CASSLTSGSFDEQFF
TRBV27	TRBJ1-6	-	TRBD1	TGTGCCAGCAGAAGAACAGGGGGGTATAATTCACCCCTCCACTTT	CASRRTGGYNSPLHF
TRBV5-6	TRBJ1-6	-	-	TGTGCCAGCAGCTTGGGAATGGGGGGTAGTTCACCCCTCCACTTT	CASSLGMGGSSPLHF
TRBV5-8	TRBJ2-1	-	-	TGTGCCAGCAGCTTCCTCGGAGGGCCCACCACCTACAATGAGCAGTTCTTC	CASSFLGGPTTYNEQFF
TRBV5-3	TRBJ2-1	-	TRBD2	TGTGCCAGAAGATCTAGACTAGCGGTTTACAATGAGCAGTTCTTC	CARRSRLAVYNEQFF
TRBV4-1	TRBJ1-2	-	-	TGCGCCAGCAGGTCGGTCGTCGCGGACTATGGCTACACCTTC	CASRSVVADYGYTF
TRBV21-1	TRBJ2-3	-	-	TGTGCCAGCACCTCGCCCCGGGACACGTCGGGGGGGGTTGTCGCAGATACGCAGTATTTT	CASTSPRDTSGGVVADTQYF
TRBV7-2	TRBJ2-4	-	TRBD2	TGTGCCAGCAGCTTATACGGACTAGCGGGGGTAGCCAAAAACATTCAGTACTTC	CASSLYGLAGVAKNIQYF
TRBV6-5	TRBJ1-4	-	-	TGTGCCAGCAGTTCTTATCTTGTGGAAAAACTGTTTTTT	CASSSYLVEKLFF
TRBV4-2	TRBJ1-6	-	-	TGTGCCAGCAGGGTAACACACAATTCACCCCTCCACTTT	CASRVTHNSPLHF
TRBV20-1	TRBJ1-2	once	-	TGCAGTGCTAGAACTTTATATGGCTACACCTTC	CSARTLYGYTF
TRBV6-5	TRBJ1-4	-	-	TGTGCCAGCAGAGCCGGGACACCAGTCAGTGGAAAACTGTTTTTT	CASRAGTPVSGKLFF
TRBV19	TRBJ1-4	-	-	TGTGCCAGTAGTATAAACCTAACAGGGCGGCTGTTTTTT	CASSINLTGRLFF
TRBV5-5	TRBJ1-1	-	-	TGTGCCAGCAGCCCACCGGGTAATTCGTACACTGAAGCTTTCTTT	CASSPPGNSYTEAFF
TRBV7-6	TRBJ2-7	-	TRBD2	TGTGCCAGCAGCAGCTTATATGGACTAGCGGGAGGAGTCGTCTACGAGCAGTACTTC	CASSSLYGLAGGVVYEQYF
TRBV3-1/TRBV3-2	TRBJ1-2	-	-	TGTGCCAGCAGCCAAGACCCCGGGAGATACTATGGCTACACCTTC	CASSQDPGRYYGYTF
TRBV6-6	TRBJ2-5	-	TRBD2	TGTGCCCGCACCCCGGGTTGGGCGGGGGGGCGGGAGACCCAGTACTTC	CARTPGWAGGRETQYF
TRBV2	TRBJ2-2	-	-	TGTGCCAGCAGTGAAGGGCTAGGCGGGGAGCTGTTTTTT	CASSEGLGGELFF
TRBV5-8	TRBJ1-1	-	-	TGTGCCAGCAGCCTGGGGGACCGGGGGGAAGCTTTCTTT	CASSLGDRGEAFF
TRBV5-1	TRBJ2-1	-	-	TGCGCCAGCAGCTTGGGGGGGCAGGCCAATGAGCAGTTCTTC	CASSLGGQANEQFF
TRBV5-1	TRBJ1-2	-	TRBD1	TGCGCCAGCAGCGGTGACAGGGCTGGCTACACCTTC	CASSGDRAGYTF
TRBV28	TRBJ2-1	-	TRBD2	TGTGCCAGCAGCGACAACGGGGGGAAGGGGCAGTTCTTC	CASSDNGGKGQFF
TRBV12-5	TRBJ1-1	-	-	TGTGCTAGTGGTCCTCAGGGTGTATCTGAAGCTTTCTTT	CASGPQGVSEAFF
TRBV30	TRBJ1-5	-	-	TGTGCCTGGAGTGCCACAGGGACTCAGCCCCAGCATTTT	CAWSATGTQPQHF
TRBV4-1	TRBJ2-2	-	TRBD2	TGCGCCAGCAGCCACAAAGCGGGGGCCGAGAACACCGGGGAGCTGTTTTTT	CASSHKAGAENTGELFF
TRBV2	TRBJ1-2	-	TRBD1	TGTGCCAGCAGTGGACAGGGCGTCAACTATGGCTACACCTTC	CASSGQGVNYGYTF
TRBV3-1/TRBV3-2	TRBJ2-3	-	-	TGTGCCAGTGCAGGGGGGTTCACAGATACGCAGTATTTT	CASAGGFTDTQYF
TRBV19	TRBJ2-1	-	TRBD1	TGTGCCAGTAGGTTGGGACAGGGGGCAGGGGAGCAGTTCTTC	CASRLGQGAGEQFF
TRBV19	TRBJ2-1	-	TRBD1	TGTGCCAGTAGAAACGGACAGGGTTCCTACAATGAGCAGTTCTTC	CASRNGQGSYNEQFF
TRBV6-6	TRBJ2-2	-	TRBD1	TGTGCCAGCAGTTACGGACAGGGCGGGGAGCTGTTTTTT	CASSYGQGGELFF